The rows below give T cell receptor beta chains drawn from one sample of a study of beta chain features in type 1 diabetes. Using immunoSEQ multiplex PCR, the repertoire was profiled, and TCRdb retains in-frame clones only, with some absent. The sample contains 970,000 or so clones, roughly 15% of which appear only once. Sequencing used naive CD4+ T cells from blood. The receptors stem from a woman between 18 and 30 years old in good health. The CDR3 runs from the conserved cysteine through the conserved F or W. A D gene is named only where the DNA matches it firmly. Some rows mark clone size as missing; the rest say once, few, many or name a class of expanded clone.

V gene	J gene	clone size	D gene	CDR3 DNA	CDR3 protein
TRBV5-4	TRBJ1-5	NA	NA	TGTGCCAGCAGCCTAGACAGAAATCAGCCCCAGCATTTT	CASSLDRNQPQHF
TRBV18	TRBJ2-7	few	TRBD1	TGTGCCAGCTCACCTATTGGGACAGGGATTGAGCAGTACTTC	CASSPIGTGIEQYF
TRBV9	TRBJ2-2	NA	TRBD2	TGTGCCAGCAGCCCCAGGACTAGCTCGGGCGGGGAGCTGTTTTTT	CASSPRTSSGGELFF
TRBV4-1	TRBJ1-5	NA	TRBD1	TGCGCCAGCAGCCGAGGGACAGTCATGCTCAATCAGCCCCAGCATTTT	CASSRGTVMLNQPQHF
TRBV4-2	TRBJ2-1	few	NA	TGTGCCAGCAGACCAGCAGCACCCTCGCTCAGGAATGAGCAGTTCTTC	CASRPAAPSLRNEQFF
TRBV15	TRBJ1-2	few	NA	TGTGCCACCAGCAGGGGGGGGGCACTGATGGGCTACACCTTC	CATSRGGALMGYTF
TRBV11-2	TRBJ2-7	NA	NA	TGTGCCAGCAGCTGGGAGACCTACGAGCAGTACTTC	CASSWETYEQYF
TRBV14	TRBJ2-4	NA	NA	TGTGCCAGCAGCCAAGCCGGGACCAGTAGGCAGTACTTC	CASSQAGTSRQYF
TRBV28	TRBJ1-2	once	NA	TGTGCCAGCAGAATAGCAACAGGGAACTATGGCTACACCTTC	CASRIATGNYGYTF
TRBV5-1	TRBJ2-1	few	TRBD2	TGCGCCAGCAGCTTGGCTGCGGGAGGAGACAATGAGCAGTTCTTC	CASSLAAGGDNEQFF
TRBV5-4	TRBJ2-1	NA	TRBD2	TGTGCCAGCAGCTTGGGGGCTAGCGGGAGCTTCGATGAGCAGTTCTTC	CASSLGASGSFDEQFF
TRBV29-1	TRBJ2-7	few	NA	TGCAGCGTTCAGAGGGGTTGGAACTACGAGCAGTACTTC	CSVQRGWNYEQYF
TRBV4-2	TRBJ2-1	NA	TRBD1	TGTGCCAGCAGATACGAGGGGGCGACCTACAATGAGCAGTTCTTC	CASRYEGATYNEQFF
TRBV18	TRBJ2-3	few	TRBD1	TGTGCCAGCTCACCATGGACAGGGAGAGATACGCAGTATTTT	CASSPWTGRDTQYF
TRBV28	TRBJ2-1	NA	NA	TGTGCCAGTTCCACGGTGTACAATGAGCAGTTCTTC	CASSTVYNEQFF
TRBV10-3	TRBJ2-7	few	NA	TGTGCCATCAGTGACCCATCTAAGTCTACTTACGAGCAGTACTTC	CAISDPSKSTYEQYF
TRBV7-3	TRBJ2-5	few	NA	TGTGCCAGCGCCTCCGGGGCAGCCGAGACCCAGTACTTC	CASASGAAETQYF
TRBV18	TRBJ1-2	NA	NA	TGTGCCAGCTCACGGGTACAGCACTATGGCTACACCTTC	CASSRVQHYGYTF
TRBV7-2	TRBJ2-6	few	NA	TGTGCCAGCAGCCCCAAAAAACAGGTGTACTCTGGGGCCAACGTCCTGACTTTC	CASSPKKQVYSGANVLTF
TRBV6-5	TRBJ2-5	few	NA	TGTGCCAGCAGTCCTATCAATGACGGGGAAGAGACCCAGTACTTC	CASSPINDGEETQYF
TRBV28	TRBJ2-7	NA	NA	TGTGCCAGCAGCTCGGCTAGCGTCGGATTCCGCGAGCAGTACTTC	CASSSASVGFREQYF
TRBV29-1	TRBJ2-3	few	TRBD1	TGCAGCGTGGACCACAGGGGCCCCACAGATACGCAGTATTTT	CSVDHRGPTDTQYF
TRBV7-9	TRBJ2-1	few	NA	TGTGCCAGCAGCTTGGCAAGCCAAGCGGGGCAGTTCTTC	CASSLASQAGQFF
TRBV7-8	TRBJ2-1	few	NA	TGTGCCAGCAGCTTAGAAAGGAACAATGAGCAGTTCTTC	CASSLERNNEQFF
TRBV6-6	TRBJ1-1	few	NA	TGTGCCAGCAGGAGTACACCCCCCAAGGGCACTGAAGCTTTCTTT	CASRSTPPKGTEAFF
TRBV28	TRBJ2-2	few	TRBD2	TGTGCCAGCAGCGGAGTTGCTAGCGGGAGGGGGGAGCTGTTTTTT	CASSGVASGRGELFF
TRBV18	TRBJ2-2	NA	NA	TGTGCCAGCTCACCGGACGTTCAGGGTACCGGGGAGCTGTTTTTT	CASSPDVQGTGELFF